This TCR beta chain comes out of a study of T-cell reconstitution after alpha-beta-depleted transplantation in children. In its sample, this clonotype was seen many times. The antigen remains unidentified. The TCRbeta library incorporated unique molecular identifiers. Via MiXCR, TCRdb re-called the PCR reads, giving one row per CDR3 protein. The sample shows hundreds of thousands of distinct CDR3 sequences, 10% to 15% of them seen only once. Study-wide findings and caveats: Reportedly, alpha-beta T cells present about two months post-transplant originated from several hundred expanded clones of graft origin. The authors attributed T-cell counts and diversity one year after transplant mostly to newly produced T cells.

The receptor's source is a male patient between 5 and 17 years old who had a stem cell transplant for acute myeloid leukemia, so the T cells may come from the graft donor. Sequencing was performed on PBMCs, mostly from graft donor cells, taken 360 days after TCRalphabeta/CD19-depleted stem cell transplant.

CDR3 region: CASSGLGTGSYEQYF. Written as DNA, the CDR3 is TGTGCCAGCAGTGGATTGGGGACAGGGAGCTACGAGCAGTACTTC. The chain couples TRBV2 to TRBJ2-7, with 9 bases fitting TRBD1. This CDR3 has 15 residues. The junction had 7 bases not matched to a gene; V was cut back by 4 bases and J by 3 bases. Per the germline V gene, CDR1 is SNHLY and CDR2 is FYNNEI.